This TCR beta chain is drawn from a study of identical twins (dated by TCRdb to the mid-2010s). In terms of the full investigation: The study deep-sequenced TCR alpha and beta repertoires from monozygotic twins, unrelated adults of various ages and cord blood to test whether fetal clonotypes persist. Replicate twin experiments were performed at different times using different library preparation protocols to rule out contamination.

Turning to this clonotype: Its target antigen remains unknown. Base qualities are not recorded, but no much larger clone differs from it by a single base.

Every donor was a healthy Caucasian. The library was made by 5' RACE. The sequencer listed for this sample is Illumina HiSeq 2000. A universal primer binding site was introduced by template switching, and a unique molecular identifier was present in the final cDNA, enabling accurate counting of TCR cDNA molecules. Specific primers in the conserved constant-segment region were used to synthesize first-strand cDNA for TCR alpha and beta chains. To control for contamination, each cDNA library was double barcoded with a SMART-Mk sample barcode plus Illumina barcodes. TruSeq adapter sequences along with Illumina sample barcodes were introduced in two successive PCR steps. The Illumina HiSeq platform was used with custom primers to sequence TCR alpha and beta cDNA libraries. In the authors' own workflow: Raw reads were processed with MiGEC to extract unique molecular identifiers, and MiXCR was used to determine CDR3 positions. Recombination models were inferred per individual with the repgenHMM and IGoR tools using an EM algorithm. The analysis of shared clonotypes was done with the tcR package in R, with sharing normalized by the product of cloneset sizes. Out-of-frame nonproductive sequences were analyzed to study raw recombination free of thymic and clonal selection effects. TCRdb applied fastp at Q25 and MiXCR to the public reads, then kept only in-frame beta chains. Rows matching on CDR3 protein sequence are summarized as one entry with the most common DNA and genes. The V and J calls follow TCRdb's processing rather than the paper's. This sample comprises some 1,600,000 distinct CDR3 sequences, about 31% of them detected only once. The ten largest clonotypes hold roughly 0.3% of the sample.

Paper-wide results and their limitations: In beta out-of-frame sequences, excess twin sharing was weaker, because having fewer shared sequences lowered the signal-to-noise ratio. Recombination models systematically underestimated out-of-frame TCR alpha sharing in monozygotic twins but agreed with sharing between unrelated individuals. Out-of-frame TCR alpha sequences shared between twins showed an excess of low generation-probability sequences compared with coincidental sharing between unrelated individuals. Abundant cord blood beta clonotypes had fewer insertions, young adult naive repertoires showed a similar but weaker trend, and memory repertoires showed no such trend. Zero-insertion analyses could be partly confounded by invariant T cells such as MAIT and iNKT, though diverse VJ usage argued against such confounding for most clonotypes. Because the same donors could not be followed over many years, the conclusions depended on cross-sectional statistical analysis.

The CDR3, from cysteine to phenylalanine, totals 15 residues. Only CDR3 DNA remains: 45 bases, in frame from the first base. Clipping removes 1 base from V and 7 bases from J, with 5 as the unmatched junction base count. CDR1 SGHNT and CDR2 YYREEE are derived from the germline V gene (reference sequence). Here the chain combines TRBV5-4 and TRBJ2-1, and TRBD1 matches 10 of the central bases. The receptor was derived from a newborn girl in good health. Sequencing used cord blood. The CDR3 has the sequence CASSLRDRGRNEQFF. Here is the DNA: TGTGCCAGCAGCTTGCGGGACAGGGGACGGAATGAGCAGTTCTTC.